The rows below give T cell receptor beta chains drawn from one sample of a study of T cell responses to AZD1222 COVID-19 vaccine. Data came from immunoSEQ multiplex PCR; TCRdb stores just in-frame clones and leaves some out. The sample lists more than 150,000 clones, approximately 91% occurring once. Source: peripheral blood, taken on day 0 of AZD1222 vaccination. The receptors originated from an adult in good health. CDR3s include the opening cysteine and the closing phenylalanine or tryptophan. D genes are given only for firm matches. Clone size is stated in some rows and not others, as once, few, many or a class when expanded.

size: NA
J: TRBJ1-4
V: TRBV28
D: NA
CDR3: CASSRVGKLFF
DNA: TGTGCCAGCAGTCGCGTTGGAAAACTGTTTTTT

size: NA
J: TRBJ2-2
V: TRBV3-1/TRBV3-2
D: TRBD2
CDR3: CASSQVYLAGGKNTGELFF
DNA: TGTGCCAGCAGCCAAGTATACCTAGCGGGGGGCAAGAACACCGGGGAGCTGTTTTTT

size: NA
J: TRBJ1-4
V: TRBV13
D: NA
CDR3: CASSYQGSNEKLFF
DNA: TGTGCCAGCAGCTACCAGGGGTCTAATGAAAAACTGTTTTTT

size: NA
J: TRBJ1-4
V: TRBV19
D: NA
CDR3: CASTRDVDEKLFF
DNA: TGTGCCAGTACCAGGGATGTCGATGAAAAACTGTTTTTT

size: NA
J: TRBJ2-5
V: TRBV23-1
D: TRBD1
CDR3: CASSHRDRGQETQYF
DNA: TGCGCCAGCAGTCACCGGGACAGGGGGCAAGAGACCCAGTACTTC

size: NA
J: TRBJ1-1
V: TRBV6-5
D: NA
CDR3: CASSYLSGITEAFF
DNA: TGTGCCAGCAGTTACTTGTCAGGGATCACTGAAGCTTTCTTT

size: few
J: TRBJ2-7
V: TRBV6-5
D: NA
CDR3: CASSLGTVRDEQYF
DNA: TGTGCCAGCAGTTTAGGGACTGTAAGAGACGAGCAGTACTTC

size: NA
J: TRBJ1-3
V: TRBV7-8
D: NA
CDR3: CASSFLSSSGNTIYF
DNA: TGTGCCAGCAGCTTCCTTAGCAGCTCTGGAAACACCATATATTTT

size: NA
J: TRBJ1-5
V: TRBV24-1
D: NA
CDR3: CATGGVYSNQPQHF
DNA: TGTGCCACCGGGGGGGTTTATAGCAATCAGCCCCAGCATTTT

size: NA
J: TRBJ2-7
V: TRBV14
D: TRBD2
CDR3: CASSQKSGGLYEQYF
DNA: TGTGCCAGCAGCCAAAAGAGCGGGGGCCTCTACGAGCAGTACTTC

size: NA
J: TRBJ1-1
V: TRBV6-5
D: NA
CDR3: CASRSDAGYTEAFF
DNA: TGTGCCAGCAGATCCGACGCTGGTTACACTGAAGCTTTCTTT

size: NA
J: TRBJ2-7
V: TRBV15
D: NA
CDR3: CATSRDQLPGEQYF
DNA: TGTGCCACCAGCAGAGATCAACTCCCGGGGGAGCAGTACTTC

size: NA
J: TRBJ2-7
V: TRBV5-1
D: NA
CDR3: CASSGTGTERVNEQYF
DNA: TGCGCCAGCAGCGGAACCGGGACGGAGAGGGTCAACGAGCAGTACTTC

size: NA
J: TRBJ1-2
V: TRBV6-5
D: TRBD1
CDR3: CATLPGGQGGYGYTF
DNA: TGTGCCACCCTCCCGGGGGGACAGGGCGGATATGGCTACACCTTC

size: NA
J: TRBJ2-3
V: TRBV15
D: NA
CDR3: CATSLEGGRPDTQYF
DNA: TGTGCCACCAGCTTGGAGGGGGGGCGCCCAGATACGCAGTATTTT

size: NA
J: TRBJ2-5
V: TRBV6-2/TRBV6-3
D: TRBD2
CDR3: CASSYSTSGGARTQYF
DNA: TGTGCCAGCAGTTACTCGACTAGCGGGGGGGCCAGGACCCAGTACTTC

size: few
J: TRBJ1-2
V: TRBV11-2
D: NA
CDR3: CASSLGGEGYTF
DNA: TGTGCCAGCAGCTTAGGGGGGGAAGGCTACACCTTC

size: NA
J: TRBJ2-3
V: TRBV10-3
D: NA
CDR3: CAISESGTGPTDTQYF
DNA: TGTGCCATCAGTGAGTCGGGCACAGGGCCCACAGATACGCAGTATTTT

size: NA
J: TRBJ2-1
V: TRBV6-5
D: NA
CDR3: CASSYRDSSYNEQFF
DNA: TGTGCCAGCAGTTATCGGGACTCCTCCTACAATGAGCAGTTCTTC

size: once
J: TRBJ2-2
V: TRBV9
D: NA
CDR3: CASSVVLTGELFF
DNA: TGTGCCAGCAGCGTAGTGCTCACCGGGGAGCTGTTTTTT

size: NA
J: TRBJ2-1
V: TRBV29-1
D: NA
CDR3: CSVEDFAGLNGYNEQFF
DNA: TGCAGCGTTGAAGATTTTGCGGGGCTCAACGGCTACAATGAGCAGTTCTTC

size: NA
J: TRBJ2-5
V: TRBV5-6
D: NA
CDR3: CASSLMGEETQYF
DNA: TGTGCCAGCAGCCTGATGGGGGAAGAGACCCAGTACTTC

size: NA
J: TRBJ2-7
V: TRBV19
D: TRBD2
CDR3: CASISGSTHEQYF
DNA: TGTGCCAGTATCAGCGGGAGTACCCACGAGCAGTACTTC

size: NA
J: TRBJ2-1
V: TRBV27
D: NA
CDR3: CASRPTSGWDREQFF
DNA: TGTGCCAGCAGGCCTACTAGCGGGTGGGACAGGGAGCAGTTCTTC

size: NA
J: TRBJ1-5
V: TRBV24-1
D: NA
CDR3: CATRQGGNQPQHF
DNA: TGTGCCACCAGACAGGGCGGCAATCAGCCCCAGCATTTT

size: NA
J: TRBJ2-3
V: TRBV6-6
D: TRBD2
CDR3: CASSYTSGRADTQYF
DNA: TGTGCCAGCAGTTACACTAGCGGGAGAGCAGATACGCAGTATTTT

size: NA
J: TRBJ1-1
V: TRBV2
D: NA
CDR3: CASSPDTEAFF
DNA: TGTGCCAGCAGCCCCGACACTGAAGCTTTCTTT

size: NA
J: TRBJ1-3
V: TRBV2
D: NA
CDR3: CASSDPASSGNTIYF
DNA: TGTGCCAGCAGTGATCCGGCGAGCTCTGGAAACACCATATATTTT

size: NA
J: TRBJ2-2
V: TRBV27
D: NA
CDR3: CASSLLGGTGELFF
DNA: TGTGCCAGCAGTTTATTAGGGGGCACCGGGGAGCTGTTTTTT

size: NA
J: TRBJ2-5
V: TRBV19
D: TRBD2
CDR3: CASSTRGGVTSETQYF
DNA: TGTGCCAGTAGTACGCGGGGGGGCGTCACTTCTGAGACCCAGTACTTC

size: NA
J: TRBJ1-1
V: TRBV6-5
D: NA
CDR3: CASRRELNTEAFF
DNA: TGTGCCAGCAGGCGAGAATTGAACACTGAAGCTTTCTTT

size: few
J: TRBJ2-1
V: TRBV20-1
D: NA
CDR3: CSNRYNEQFF
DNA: TGCAGTAACCGATACAATGAGCAGTTCTTC

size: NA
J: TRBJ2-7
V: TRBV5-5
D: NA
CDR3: CASSPTTYEQYF
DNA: TGTGCCAGCAGCCCGACAACTTACGAGCAGTACTTC

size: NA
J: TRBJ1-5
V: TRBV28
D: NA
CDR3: CASSLDGRDNQPQHF
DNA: TGTGCCAGCAGCTTGGACGGAAGGGACAATCAGCCCCAGCATTTT

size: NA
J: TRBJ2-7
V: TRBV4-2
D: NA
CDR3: CASSQGSGAYEQYF
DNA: TGTGCCAGCAGCCAAGGATCAGGGGCCTACGAGCAGTACTTC

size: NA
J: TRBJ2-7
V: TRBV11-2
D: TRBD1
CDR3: CASSLDWDSRPYEQYF
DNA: TGTGCCAGCAGCTTAGATTGGGACAGCCGGCCCTACGAGCAGTACTTC

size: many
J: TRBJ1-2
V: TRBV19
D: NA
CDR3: CASSLGGVHLYGYTF
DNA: TGTGCCAGTTCTCTGGGAGGGGTCCACCTCTATGGCTACACCTTC

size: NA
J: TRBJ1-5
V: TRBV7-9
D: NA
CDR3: CASSSTTGIQPQHF
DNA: TGTGCCAGCAGCTCGACAACAGGGATTCAGCCCCAGCATTTT

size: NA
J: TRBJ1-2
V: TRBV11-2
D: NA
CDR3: CASSHSPVPGTF
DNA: TGTGCCAGCAGCCACAGCCCCGTACCGGGGACCTTC

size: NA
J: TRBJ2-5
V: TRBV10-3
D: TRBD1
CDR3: CAISVGQDQETQYF
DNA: TGTGCCATCAGTGTGGGACAGGACCAAGAGACCCAGTACTTC

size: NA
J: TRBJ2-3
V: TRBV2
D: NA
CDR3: CASSSGVTDTQYF
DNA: TGTGCCAGCAGTTCGGGGGTCACAGATACGCAGTATTTT

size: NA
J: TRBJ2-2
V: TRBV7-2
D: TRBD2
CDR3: CASSLATSYGELFF
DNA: TGTGCCAGCAGCTTAGCGACTAGCTACGGGGAGCTGTTTTTT

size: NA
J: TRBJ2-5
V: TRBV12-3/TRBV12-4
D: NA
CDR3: CASRPTGQETQYF
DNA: TGTGCCAGCAGACCGACAGGCCAAGAGACCCAGTACTTC

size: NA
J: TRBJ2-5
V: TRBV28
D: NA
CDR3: CASSFLGPRIQETQYF
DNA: TGTGCCAGCAGTTTTCTCGGCCCTAGGATACAAGAGACCCAGTACTTC

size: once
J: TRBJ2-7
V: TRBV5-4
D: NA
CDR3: CASSRDGVFEQYF
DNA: TGTGCCAGCAGCCGGGACGGCGTATTCGAGCAGTACTTC

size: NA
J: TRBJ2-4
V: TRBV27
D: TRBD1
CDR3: CASSPRTGGAPKNIQYF
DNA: TGTGCCAGCAGTCCACGGACAGGGGGCGCGCCCAAAAACATTCAGTACTTC

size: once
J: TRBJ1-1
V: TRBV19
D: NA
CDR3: CASSWGGARNTEAFF
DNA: TGTGCCAGTAGTTGGGGGGGCGCGAGGAACACTGAAGCTTTCTTT

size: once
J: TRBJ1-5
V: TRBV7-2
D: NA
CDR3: CASSVQQALGQPQHF
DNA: TGTGCCAGCAGCGTCCAGCAGGCCTTGGGTCAGCCCCAGCATTTT

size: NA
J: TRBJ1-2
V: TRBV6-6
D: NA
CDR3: CASSPGYGYTF
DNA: TGTGCCAGCAGCCCGGGGTATGGCTACACCTTC

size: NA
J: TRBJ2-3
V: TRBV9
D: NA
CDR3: CASSIAITTGPILTDTQYF
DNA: TGTGCCAGCAGCATAGCAATAACGACGGGACCGATACTCACAGATACGCAGTATTTT

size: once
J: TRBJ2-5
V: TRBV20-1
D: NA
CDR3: CSASTSYQETQYF
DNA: TGCAGTGCTAGTACTAGCTACCAAGAGACCCAGTACTTC

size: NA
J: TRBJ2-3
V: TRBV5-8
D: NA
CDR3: CASSPMTTDLRDTQYF
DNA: TGTGCCAGCAGCCCCATGACAACAGACCTTAGGGATACGCAGTATTTT

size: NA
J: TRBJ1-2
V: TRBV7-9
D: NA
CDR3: CASSPRSRAGNYGYTF
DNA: TGTGCCAGCAGCCCTAGGTCCAGGGCCGGGAACTATGGCTACACCTTC

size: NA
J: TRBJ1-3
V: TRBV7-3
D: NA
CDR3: CASSLDPAGSGNTIYF
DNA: TGTGCCAGCAGCCTAGACCCAGCCGGCTCTGGAAACACCATATATTTT

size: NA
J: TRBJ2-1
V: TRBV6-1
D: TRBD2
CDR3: CASSEGREGSNEQFF
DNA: TGTGCCAGCAGTGAAGGTCGGGAGGGCAGCAATGAGCAGTTCTTC

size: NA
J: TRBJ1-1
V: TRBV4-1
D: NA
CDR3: CASSQDLGALNTEAFF
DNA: TGCGCCAGCAGCCAAGATTTAGGGGCTTTGAACACTGAAGCTTTCTTT

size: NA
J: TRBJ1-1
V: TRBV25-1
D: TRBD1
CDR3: CASSESGRGLTEAFF
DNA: TGTGCCAGCAGTGAATCTGGCAGGGGGCTCACTGAAGCTTTCTTT

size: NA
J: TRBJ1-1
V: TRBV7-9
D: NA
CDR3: CASSLASEAFF
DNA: TGTGCCAGCAGCTTAGCATCAGAAGCTTTCTTT

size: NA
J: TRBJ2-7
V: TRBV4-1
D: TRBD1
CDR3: CASSPGQGTEQYF
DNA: TGCGCCAGCAGCCCGGGACAGGGGACCGAGCAGTACTTC